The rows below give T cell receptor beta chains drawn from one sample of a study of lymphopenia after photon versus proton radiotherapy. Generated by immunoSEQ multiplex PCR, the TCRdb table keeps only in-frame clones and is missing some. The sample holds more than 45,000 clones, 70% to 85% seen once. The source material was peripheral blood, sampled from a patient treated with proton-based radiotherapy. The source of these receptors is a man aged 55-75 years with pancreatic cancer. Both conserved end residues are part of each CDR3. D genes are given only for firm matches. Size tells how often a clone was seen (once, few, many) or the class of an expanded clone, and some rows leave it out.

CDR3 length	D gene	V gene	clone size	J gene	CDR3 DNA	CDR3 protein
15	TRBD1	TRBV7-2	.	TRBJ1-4	TGTGCCAGCAGCGCACAGGGGATTTTGGGTGAAAAACTGTTTTTT	CASSAQGILGEKLFF
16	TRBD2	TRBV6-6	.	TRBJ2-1	TGTGCCAGCAGCGCGCTAGCGGGAGTAGGACACAATGAGCAGTTCTTC	CASSALAGVGHNEQFF
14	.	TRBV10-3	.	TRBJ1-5	TGTGCCATCAGTGAACCTGGATTAAATCAGCCCCAGCATTTT	CAISEPGLNQPQHF
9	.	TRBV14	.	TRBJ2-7	TGTGCCAGCAGCCACCCCGGGGGCTTC	CASSHPGGF
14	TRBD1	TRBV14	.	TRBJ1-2	TGTGCCAGCAGCCAAGTGGACAGGGAGTATGGCTACACCTTC	CASSQVDREYGYTF
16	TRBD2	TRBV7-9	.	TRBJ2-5	TGTGCCAGCAGCCTAACCCGGGGACTAGCGGAAGAGACCCAGTACTTC	CASSLTRGLAEETQYF
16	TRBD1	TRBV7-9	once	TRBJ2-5	TGTGCCAGCAGCCAAAATCGGGGGACAGGGCAAGAGACCCAGTACTTC	CASSQNRGTGQETQYF
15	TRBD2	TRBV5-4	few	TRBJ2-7	TGTGCCAGCAGCTTGGAAACTAGCGGGAGCTACGAGCAGTACTTC	CASSLETSGSYEQYF
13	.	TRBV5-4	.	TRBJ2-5	TGTGCCAGCAGCTTGGGGGTGGGGGAGACCCAGTACTTC	CASSLGVGETQYF
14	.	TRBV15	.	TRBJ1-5	TGTGCCACCAGCAGAGATCTCCCAACAGTGATCCAGCATTTT	CATSRDLPTVIQHF
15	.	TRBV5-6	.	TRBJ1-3	TGTGCCAGCAGCCTTCTGGGCCCCTCTGGAAACACCATATATTTT	CASSLLGPSGNTIYF
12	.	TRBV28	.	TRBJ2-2	TGTGCCAGCAGCGAGAACACCGGGGAGCTGTTTTTT	CASSENTGELFF
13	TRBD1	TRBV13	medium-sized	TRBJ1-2	TGTGCCAGCAGCGGGGAACAGGGGGATGGCTACACCTTC	CASSGEQGDGYTF
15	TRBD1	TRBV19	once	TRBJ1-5	TGTGCCAGTAGTTTCTCCGGGACAGGGAATCAGCCCCAGCATTTT	CASSFSGTGNQPQHF
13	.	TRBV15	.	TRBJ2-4	TGTGCCACCCAAGACTCCATGAGGAACATTCAGTACTTC	CATQDSMRNIQYF
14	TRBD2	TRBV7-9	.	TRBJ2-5	TGTGCCAGCAGCCCCAGCGGGGCCCAAGAGACCCAGTACTTC	CASSPSGAQETQYF
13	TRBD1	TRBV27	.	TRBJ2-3	TGTGCCAGCAGCCGGGACAGGCAAGATACGCAGTATTTT	CASSRDRQDTQYF
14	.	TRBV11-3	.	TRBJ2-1	TGTGCCAGCAGCCCCAATGACCTCCCCAATGAGCAGTTCTTC	CASSPNDLPNEQFF
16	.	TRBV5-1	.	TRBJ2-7	TGCGCCAGCAGCGAAGGGCTACCAACCCGCCCCTACGAGCAGTACTTC	CASSEGLPTRPYEQYF
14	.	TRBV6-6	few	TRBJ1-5	TGTGCCAGCAGTAGGGACGGCAGCAATCAGCCCCAGCATTTT	CASSRDGSNQPQHF
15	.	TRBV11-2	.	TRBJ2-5	TGTGCCAGCAGCTCCCCTCTTGGCTTCCAAGAGACCCAGTACTTC	CASSSPLGFQETQYF
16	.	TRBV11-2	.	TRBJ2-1	TGTGCCAGCAGCTTAAGGGCTACCTCCTCCTACAATGAGCAGTTCTTC	CASSLRATSSYNEQFF
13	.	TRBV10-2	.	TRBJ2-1	TGCGCCAGCAGTGGAAAGATTTTGAGTGAGCAGTTCTTC	CASSGKILSEQFF
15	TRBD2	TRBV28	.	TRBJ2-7	TGTGCCAGCAGCACCCGACTAGCGGGACTGGGCGAGCAGTACTTC	CASSTRLAGLGEQYF
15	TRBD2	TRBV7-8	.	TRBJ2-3	TGTGCCAGCAGCTTTCCGCTAGCGGGAGGAGATACGCAGTATTTT	CASSFPLAGGDTQYF
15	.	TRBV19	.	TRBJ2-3	TGTGCCAGTAGTATCGCCAGTATATTCACAGATACGCAGTATTTT	CASSIASIFTDTQYF
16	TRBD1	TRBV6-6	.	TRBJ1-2	TGTGCCAGCAGTCGCGACGGCCACAGGGGTGTGGAGGGCTACACCTTC	CASSRDGHRGVEGYTF
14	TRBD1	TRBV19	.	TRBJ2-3	TGTGCCAGTAGTAGGGACAGACTCACAGATACGCAGTATTTT	CASSRDRLTDTQYF
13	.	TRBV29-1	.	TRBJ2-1	TGCAGCGTTGCTACCCAGTTATACAATGAGCAGTTCTTC	CSVATQLYNEQFF
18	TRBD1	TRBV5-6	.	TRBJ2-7	TGTGCCAGCAGCCGAGGGACAGGGGGCCTTCAATTTTCCTACGAGCAGTACTTC	CASSRGTGGLQFSYEQYF
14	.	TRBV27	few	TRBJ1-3	TGTGCCAGCAGCCCATCCCAAATTGGAAACACCATATATTTT	CASSPSQIGNTIYF
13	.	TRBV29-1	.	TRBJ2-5	TGCAGCGTTATCTCGATGGTTCGTGAGACCCAGTACTTC	CSVISMVRETQYF